This T cell receptor beta chain was profiled in a study of blood T cell repertoires in COVID-19 (dated by TCRdb to about 2020). General notes on the study: Collaborator samples came from the United States, Italy and Spain and covered acute and convalescent phases of COVID-19. The material from the prospective study consisted of cDNA or gDNA derived from T cells, B-cell-depleted T cells, or PBMCs. Deeply sampled blood TCRbeta repertoires from subjects exposed to, actively infected with, or recovered from COVID-19 were included in the dataset. The repertoires were released in a freely available public database meant as a resource for research on the immune response to SARS-CoV-2. Samples were obtained from the ongoing ImmuneRACE study (first 160 participants) and from 1,000 to 1,500 subjects provided by 6 global collaborators. Sample metadata almost always included a de-identified subject ID, COVID-19 status, age in years and sex. HLA class I and class II types, where available, came from metadata supplied by the sample provider rather than from assay-based typing.

Concerning this clone: Its target antigen remains unknown. Base-call qualities are not available, and no considerably larger clone is one nucleotide away.

Per the germline V gene, MNHEY is the CDR1 and SVGEGT is the CDR2. The junction shows trimming of 5 bases on V and 4 bases on J, and the gene matches do not reach 11 bases of it. Inclusive of the bounding cysteine and phenylalanine, the CDR3 is 16 residues long. The kept DNA is CDR3 alone, 48 bases in frame from the first base. Whole blood was collected in K2EDTA tubes by collaborating institutions according to the institutions' own protocols. For TCRbeta analysis, collaborators shipped samples in one of three forms: frozen whole blood, isolated PBMCs, or DNA extracted from either of those sample types. TCRbeta CDR3 regions were amplified from genomic DNA by means of the immunoSEQ Assay, a bias-controlled multiplex PCR. The authors processed their data as follows. Nucleated cell counts per sample were estimated from amplification of reference gene primers within the assay. To quantify the absolute abundance of each unique TCRbeta CDR3 rearrangement, sequence reads were collapsed and filtered. Productive Simpson clonality was computed per sample as the square root of Simpson's diversity index over productive rearrangements. TCRdb re-hosts the immuneACCESS table, in-frame sequences only. Its copies lack some clones; in the studies checked, an unresolved V gene accounts for under half of them, and the cause for the rest is not known. V and J calls and clone size are given by that table; D and trimming were obtained from the DNA. The sample records about 150,000 clones, 80% to 90% of which are singletons. Roughly 3.5% of the sample rests with the top ten.

Findings and caveats that apply to the study as a whole: How much clinical and demographic metadata was included differed by source and by participant, and the metadata was provided uncurated.

Sequences were obtained from peripheral blood. This receptor was obtained from a man in his sixties or seventies with acute or convalescent COVID-19. In this chain, TRBV6-2 or TRBV6-3 is recombined with TRBJ2-1, and 7 junctional nucleotides match TRBD2. The CDR3 here reads CASSRGTTSFYNEQFF. The base sequence is TGTGCCAGCAGTCGTGGGACTACCTCGTTTTACAATGAGCAGTTCTTC.